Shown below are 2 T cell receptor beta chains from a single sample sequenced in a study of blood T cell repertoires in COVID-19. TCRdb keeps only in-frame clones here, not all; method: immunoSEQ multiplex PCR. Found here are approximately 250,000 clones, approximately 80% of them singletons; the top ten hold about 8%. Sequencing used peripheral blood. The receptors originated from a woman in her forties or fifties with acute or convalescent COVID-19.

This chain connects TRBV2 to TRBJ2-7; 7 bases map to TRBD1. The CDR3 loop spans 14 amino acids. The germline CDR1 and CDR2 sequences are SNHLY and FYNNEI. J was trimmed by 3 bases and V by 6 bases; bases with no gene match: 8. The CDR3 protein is CASRRNRGIYEQYF. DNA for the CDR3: TGTGCCAGCAGGAGGAACAGGGGCATCTACGAGCAGTACTTC.

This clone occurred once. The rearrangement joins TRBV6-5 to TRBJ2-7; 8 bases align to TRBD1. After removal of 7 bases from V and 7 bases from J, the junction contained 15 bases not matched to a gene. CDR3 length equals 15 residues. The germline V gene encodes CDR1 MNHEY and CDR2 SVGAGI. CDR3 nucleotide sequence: TGTGCCAGCATCCTGGGTACAGGGGGTCGGGCTGAGCAGTACTTC. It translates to CASILGTGGRAEQYF.